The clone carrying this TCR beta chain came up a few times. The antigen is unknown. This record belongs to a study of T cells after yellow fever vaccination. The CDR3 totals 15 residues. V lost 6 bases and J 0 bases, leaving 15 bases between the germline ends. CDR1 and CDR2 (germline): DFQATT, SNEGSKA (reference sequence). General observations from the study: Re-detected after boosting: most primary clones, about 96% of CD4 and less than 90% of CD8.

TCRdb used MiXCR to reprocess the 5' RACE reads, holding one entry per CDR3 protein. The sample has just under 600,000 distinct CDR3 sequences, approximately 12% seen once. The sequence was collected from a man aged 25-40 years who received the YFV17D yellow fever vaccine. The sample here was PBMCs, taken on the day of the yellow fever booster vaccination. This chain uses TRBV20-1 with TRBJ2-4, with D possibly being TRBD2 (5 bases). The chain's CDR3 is CSASGRTLAKNIQYF. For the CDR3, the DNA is TGCAGTGCGAGCGGACGAACCCTAGCCAAAAACATTCAGTACTTC.